This entry concerns a single TCR beta chain. What it binds is not known. Data came from immunoSEQ multiplex PCR; TCRdb stores just in-frame clones and leaves some out. The sample contains roughly 87,000 clones, about 89% of which appear only once. Germline CDR1 is SEHNR and CDR2 is FQNEAQ (reference sequence). The CDR3 totals 16 residues. Germline trimming cut 5 bases from V and 0 bases from J; bases unmatched to any gene: 9. This record belongs to a study of T cell responses to AZD1222 COVID-19 vaccine. Findings and limits, study-wide: Baseline testing showed seropositivity in only a handful of AZD1222 recipients.

The receptor was isolated from an adult who received the AZD1222 COVID-19 vaccine. The sequenced sample was peripheral blood, obtained 28 days after the second AZD1222 dose. This sequence joins TRBV7-9 and TRBJ1-2; 7 nucleotides match TRBD1. Here the CDR3 reads CASSTARGATNYGYTF. In DNA, the CDR3 is TGTGCCAGCAGCACAGCCAGGGGGGCCACTAACTATGGCTACACCTTC.